One sample yielded the 20 T cell receptor beta chains listed below, sequenced in a study of OX40 agonist ivuxolimab in advanced cancers. TCRdb's table, derived via immunoSEQ multiplex PCR, lists solely in-frame clones and lacks some. The table includes 25,000 or so clones, around 73% detected once. Sequenced material: CD4+ or CD8+ T cells sorted from blood, taken in a trial of the OX40 agonist ivuxolimab. The receptor source for this set is an adult with an advanced solid tumor such as melanoma, head and neck, liver or kidney cancer.

V and J are TRBV9 and TRBJ2-7; D is ambiguous. The CDR3 is made up of 14 amino acids. Per the germline V gene, CDR1 is SGDLS and CDR2 is YYNGEE. The V end lost 3 bases, the J end lost 5 bases, and 15 bases lay between the germline ends. In DNA form, the CDR3 reads TGTGCCAGCAGCGGGAACTACTTCCGAGACGAGCAGTACTTC. The encoded protein is CASSGNYFRDEQYF.

This chain links TRBV10-3 with TRBJ2-3, with 11 bases fitting TRBD2. The CDR3 runs to 15 residues. V shed 10 bases and J 2 bases; nucleotides not matched to a gene: 8. CDR1 is ENHRY and CDR2 is SYGVKD in the germline V gene. The CDR3 protein is CATVQTSGATDTQYF. CDR3 DNA: TGTGCCACCGTCCAGACTAGCGGGGCCACAGATACGCAGTATTTT.

This rearrangement joins TRBV7-8 to TRBJ1-5; tentatively, D is TRBD1 (5 bases). This CDR3 has 16 residues. Trimming left V 3 bases short and J 0 bases short, with 12 bases between. Germline V gene lookup returns CDR1 SGHVS and CDR2 FQNEAQ. CDR3 loop: CASSLGGRISNQPQHF. CDR3 nucleotide sequence: TGTGCCAGCAGCTTGGGGGGACGAATTAGCAATCAGCCCCAGCATTTT. Drawing the rest from reference TRBV7-8 and TRBJ1-5, the complete variable domain is GAGVSQSPRYKVAKRGQDVALRCDPISGHVSLFWYQQALGQGPEFLTYFQNEAQLDKSGLPSDRFFAERPEGSVSTLKIQRTQQEDSAVYLCASSLGGRISNQPQHFGDGTRLSIL.

V usage is TRBV7-2 and J usage is TRBJ1-1; D remains unclear. Germline values: CDR1 SGHTA, CDR2 FQGNSA. V gave up 5 bases and J gave up 4 bases, with 11 bases separating them. The CDR3 covers 13 residues. CDR3: CASSLGVGTEAFF. The DNA for the CDR3 is TGTGCCAGCAGCCTGGGAGTGGGCACTGAAGCTTTCTTT.

V is TRBV11-2 and J is TRBJ2-1; D may be TRBD2 (7 bases). V was cut by 7 bases and J by 3 bases, with 19 bases left in between. The germline V gene encodes CDR1 SGHAT and CDR2 FQNNGV. This CDR3 region has 16 residues. This chain's CDR3 is CASTPEYGGLYNEQFF. The CDR3 nucleotides are TGTGCCAGCACTCCGGAGTACGGGGGGCTCTACAATGAGCAGTTCTTC.

This clone was detected only a few times. The V call is TRBV5-6, the J call TRBJ2-7; either TRBD1 or TRBD2 may supply D (5 bases each). Germline V lookup: CDR1 SGHDT, CDR2 YYEEEE. Trimming stripped 4 bases from V and 5 bases from J, with 22 bases between. This CDR3 spans 16 amino acids. Here the CDR3 DNA reads TGTGCCAGCAGCGGGGGAACTAGGTGGAAGAAGAACGAGCAGTACTTC. Its translation is CASSGGTRWKKNEQYF.

The genes are TRBV7-8 and TRBJ2-7, with 8 bases aligning to TRBD1. The V gene's germline CDR1 is SGHVS and CDR2 FQNEAQ. The CDR3 has 13 residues. V shed 5 bases and J 6 bases; nucleotides not matched to a gene: 6. CDR3 in amino acids: CASSRGQGGEQYF. The CDR3 DNA follows: TGTGCCAGCAGCCGCGGACAGGGAGGCGAGCAGTACTTC.

This clone appeared many times. V gene TRBV7-2 combines with J gene TRBJ1-5, with no clear D. CDR3 length equals 15 residues. Per germline, CDR1 SGHTA and CDR2 FQGNSA. Trimming removed 5 bases at V and 0 bases at J, with 11 bases between. Here the CDR3 reads CASSQGSYSNQPQHF. Written as DNA, the CDR3 is TGTGCCAGCAGCCAAGGGTCCTATAGCAATCAGCCCCAGCATTTT.

A remark on this clone: A junction end diverges from the germline sequence, so it may reflect a read error. Other DNA sequences in the same sample also yield this CDR3. This rearrangement joins TRBV4-1 to TRBJ2-7, with D possibly being TRBD1 or TRBD2 (5 bases each). The CDR3 loop spans 15 amino acids. The V gene's germline CDR1 is MGHRA and CDR2 YSYEKL. This CDR3 reads CASSQGRPASYEQYF. The CDR3 DNA follows: TGCGCCAGCAGCCAGGGACGTCCGGCCTCCTACGAGCAATACTTC.

V and J are TRBV27 and TRBJ1-5; TRBD1 matches 9 bases. This CDR3 comprises 17 residues. The J segment lost 7 bases and the V segment lost 2 bases, leaving 12 bases of the junction unmatched. The germline V gene encodes CDR1 MNHEY and CDR2 SMNVEV (reference sequence). The CDR3 DNA is TGTGCCAGCAGTTTAAGCGGACAGGGGATAAGCGGGCAGCCCCAGCATTTT. Its protein is CASSLSGQGISGQPQHF.

The chain has TRBV7-8 and TRBJ1-5, with a tentative D call TRBD1 (5 bases). V was pared by 6 bases and J by 6 bases, with 24 bases between. Germline CDR1 and CDR2: SGHVS and FQNEAQ. CDR3 length: 17 residues. The CDR3 nucleotides are TGTGCCAGCAGTATCGCAGGGATCGATATTGACGGTCAGCCCCAGCATTTT. Translation gives CASSIAGIDIDGQPQHF.

This sequence joins TRBV7-9 and TRBJ1-2, with D perhaps matching TRBD1 (6 bases). V lost 3 bases to trimming and J lost 4 bases, with 12 bases between them. The CDR3 is 14 amino acids. CDR1 SEHNR and CDR2 FQNEAQ come from the germline V gene (reference sequence). This chain's CDR3 is CASSLGQVVYGYTF. The CDR3 DNA sequence: TGTGCCAGCAGCTTGGGACAAGTTGTCTATGGCTACACCTTC. Combining the CDR3 with reference TRBV7-9 and TRBJ1-2 gives the whole variable domain DTGVSQNPRHKITKRGQNVTFRCDPISEHNRLYWYRQTLGQGPEFLTYFQNEAQLEKSRLLSDRFSAERPKGSFSTLEIQRTEQGDSAMYLCASSLGQVVYGYTFGSGTRLTVV.

The chain recombines TRBV19 with TRBJ1-2, with unresolved D. V lost 9 bases to trimming and J lost 3 bases, with 26 bases between them. In germline, CDR1 is LNHDA, CDR2 SQIVND (reference sequence). CDR3 length equals 17 residues. CDR3 nucleotides: TGTGCCAGCGGGCCACTTTTCCGGGAGGTGAGCGACTATGGCTACACCTTC. Its translation: CASGPLFREVSDYGYTF.

V usage is TRBV11-2 and J usage is TRBJ2-3; TRBD2 might be the D (6 bases). The CDR3 loop spans 15 amino acids. The germline gives CDR1 SGHAT, CDR2 FQNNGV. V lost 3 bases and J lost 0, with 10 bases in between. CDR3 amino acids: CASSFAGRSTDTQYF. For the CDR3, the DNA is TGTGCCAGCAGCTTTGCGGGGCGCAGCACAGATACGCAGTATTTT.

This clone was detected a few times. CDR3 nucleotide sequence: TGTGCCAGTAGATATACGGACAGGGCCTACGAGCAGTACTTC. It encodes CASRYTDRAYEQYF. The V and J genes are TRBV19 and TRBJ2-7, with 8 positions matching TRBD1. Germline CDR1 is LNHDA and CDR2 is SQIVND (reference sequence). There are 14 residues in the CDR3. V was clipped by 6 bases and J by 2 bases; unmatched bases: 6.

This chain connects TRBV28 to TRBJ1-5; a weak D match, TRBD1 (5 bases). V was shortened by 3 bases and J by 6 bases, with 15 bases between the two germline ends. This CDR3 spans 15 amino acids. CDR1 and CDR2 (germline): MDHEN, SYDVKM. Here the CDR3 reads CASSFDEQGGQPQHF. Written as DNA, the CDR3 is TGTGCCAGCAGTTTTGATGAGCAGGGCGGTCAGCCCCAGCATTTT.

This clone appeared once. The chain couples TRBV5-5 to TRBJ2-7; TRBD1 aligns across 8 bases. Trimming took 2 bases from V and 5 from J; bases not matched to a gene: 12. Germline CDR1 is SGHKS and CDR2 is YYEKEE (reference sequence). This CDR3 spans 16 amino acids. Here the CDR3 DNA reads TGTGCCAGCAGCTTCGGACAGGGATATGGTGGCGACGAGCAGTACTTC. Its protein product is CASSFGQGYGGDEQYF. The variable domain in full, completed from reference TRBV5-5 and TRBJ2-7, reads DAGVTQSPTHLIKTRGQQVTLRCSPISGHKSVSWYQQVLGQGPQFIFQYYEKEERGRGNFPDRFSARQFPNYSSELNVNALLLGDSALYLCASSFGQGYGGDEQYFGPGTRLTVT.

The rearrangement uses TRBV7-8 and TRBJ2-2, with D perhaps assigned TRBD1 or TRBD2 (5 bases each). Per the germline V gene, CDR1 is SGHVS and CDR2 is FQNEAQ. This CDR3 is built from 16 residues. V gave up 5 bases and J gave up 3 bases, with 16 bases separating them. CDR3 sequence reads: CASSLQTRGYTGELFF. CDR3 sequence (DNA): TGTGCCAGCAGCCTCCAGACGAGGGGTTACACCGGGGAGCTGTTTTTT.

The gene calls are TRBV19 and TRBJ2-2, with D hard to call. CDR1 is LNHDA and CDR2 is SQIVND in the germline V gene (reference sequence). The CDR3 loop spans 20 amino acids. The V end was cut by 7 bases, the J end by 3 bases, with 30 bases between. CDR3 bases: TGTGCCAGTACAAATCAAGATTACAGCGAATCCGGTGGGGACACCGGGGAGCTGTTTTTT. This encodes CASTNQDYSESGGDTGELFF.

The chain has TRBV4-1 and TRBJ2-7; D is unresolved. The germline V and J ends were trimmed by 0 bases and 3 bases, with 6 bases remaining between them. Germline V gene data show CDR1 as MGHRA and CDR2 as YSYEKL. This CDR3 has 13 residues. The chain's CDR3 is CASSQEGNYEQYF. The CDR3 nucleotides are TGCGCCAGCAGCCAAGAGGGTAACTACGAGCAGTACTTC.